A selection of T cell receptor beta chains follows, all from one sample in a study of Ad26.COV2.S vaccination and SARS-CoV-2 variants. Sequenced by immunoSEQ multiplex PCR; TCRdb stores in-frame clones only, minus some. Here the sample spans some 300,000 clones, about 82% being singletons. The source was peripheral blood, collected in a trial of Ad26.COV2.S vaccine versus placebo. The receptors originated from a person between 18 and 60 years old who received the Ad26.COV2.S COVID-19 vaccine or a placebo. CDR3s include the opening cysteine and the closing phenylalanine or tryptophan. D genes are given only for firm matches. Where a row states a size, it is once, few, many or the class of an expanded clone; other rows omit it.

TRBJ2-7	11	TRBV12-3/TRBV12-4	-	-	CASGIAYEQYF	TGTGCCAGCGGAATAGCCTACGAGCAGTACTTC
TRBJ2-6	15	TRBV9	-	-	CASSVGGSIGDVLTF	TGTGCCAGCAGCGTAGGAGGCTCAATCGGTGACGTCCTGACTTTC
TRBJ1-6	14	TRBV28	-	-	CASRTTGGRSPLHF	TGTGCCAGCAGGACCACAGGAGGACGGTCACCCCTCCACTTT
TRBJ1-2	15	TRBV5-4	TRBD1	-	CASSSGGTEPYGYTF	TGTGCCAGCAGCTCGGGGGGGACAGAACCTTATGGCTACACCTTC
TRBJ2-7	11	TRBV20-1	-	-	CSASGYSEQYF	TGCAGTGCTAGCGGGTACAGCGAGCAGTACTTC
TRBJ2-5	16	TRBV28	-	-	CASSLIYRAGEETQYF	TGTGCCAGCAGTTTAATTTATCGGGCAGGGGAAGAGACCCAGTACTTC
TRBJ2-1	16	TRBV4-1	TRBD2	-	CTSSHRAGPSSGEQFF	TGCACCAGCAGCCACAGAGCGGGGCCCTCATCTGGGGAGCAGTTCTTC
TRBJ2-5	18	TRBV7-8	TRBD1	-	CASSLALPGQGREETQYF	TGTGCCAGCAGCTTAGCACTACCGGGACAGGGAAGAGAAGAGACCCAGTACTTC
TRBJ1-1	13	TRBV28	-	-	CASSLQDRRAAFF	TGTGCCAGCAGTTTACAGGACCGCCGGGCAGCTTTCTTT
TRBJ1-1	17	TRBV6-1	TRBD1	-	CASSVLLIQGAGTEAFF	TGTGCCAGCAGTGTCCTACTAATACAGGGGGCAGGGACTGAAGCTTTCTTT
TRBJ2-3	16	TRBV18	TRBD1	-	CASSPRTGEYGRTQYF	TGTGCCAGCTCACCACGGACAGGGGAATACGGGAGGACGCAGTATTTT
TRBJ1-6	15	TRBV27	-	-	CASSYRERGESPLHF	TGTGCCAGCAGTTATCGGGAGCGCGGAGAATCACCCCTCCACTTT
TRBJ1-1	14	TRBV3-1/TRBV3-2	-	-	CASSQDRGNTEAFF	TGTGCCAGCAGCCAAGATAGGGGGAACACTGAAGCTTTCTTT
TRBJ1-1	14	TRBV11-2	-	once	CASSFGGARTEAFF	TGTGCCAGCAGCTTTGGGGGGGCTAGAACTGAAGCTTTCTTT
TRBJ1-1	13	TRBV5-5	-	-	CASSYVGNTEAFF	TGTGCCAGCAGCTATGTTGGGAACACTGAAGCTTTCTTT
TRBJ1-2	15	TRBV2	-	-	CASSDSFTTRSGYTF	TGTGCCAGCAGTGATTCGTTCACCACGCGGAGTGGCTACACCTTC
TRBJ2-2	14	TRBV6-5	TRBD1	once	CASTRQGKTGELFF	TGTGCCAGCACTAGACAGGGGAAGACCGGGGAGCTGTTTTTT
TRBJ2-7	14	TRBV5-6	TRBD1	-	CASSLVQGAGEQYF	TGTGCCAGCAGCTTGGTGCAGGGGGCGGGCGAGCAGTACTTC
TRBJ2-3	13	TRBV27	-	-	CARGGAFADTQYF	TGTGCCAGAGGGGGGGCGTTTGCAGATACGCAGTATTTT
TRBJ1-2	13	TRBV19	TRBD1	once	CASKTGEGYGYTF	TGTGCCAGTAAGACAGGGGAGGGGTATGGCTACACCTTC
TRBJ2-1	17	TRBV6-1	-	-	CASSEALGGAGNNEQFF	TGTGCCAGCAGTGAAGCGCTAGGTGGGGCCGGAAACAATGAGCAGTTCTTC
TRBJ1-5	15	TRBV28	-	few	CASSSPLYSNQPQHF	TGTGCCAGCAGTTCTCCCCTTTATAGCAATCAGCCCCAGCATTTT
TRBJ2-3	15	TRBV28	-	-	CASRQQGTSLDTQYF	TGTGCCAGCAGGCAACAAGGGACCTCTCTAGATACGCAGTATTTT